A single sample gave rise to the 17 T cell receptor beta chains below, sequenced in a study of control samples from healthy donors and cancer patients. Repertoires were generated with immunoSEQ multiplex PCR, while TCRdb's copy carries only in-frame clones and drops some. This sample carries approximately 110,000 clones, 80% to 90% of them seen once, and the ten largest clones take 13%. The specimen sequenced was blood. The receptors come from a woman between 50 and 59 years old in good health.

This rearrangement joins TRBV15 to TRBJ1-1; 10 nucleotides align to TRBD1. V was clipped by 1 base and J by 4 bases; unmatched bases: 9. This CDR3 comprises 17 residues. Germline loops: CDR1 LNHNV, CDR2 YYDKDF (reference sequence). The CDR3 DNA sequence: TGTGCCACCAGCAGAGGACGTACCGGGACAGGGGCCACTGAAGCTTTCTTT. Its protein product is CATSRGRTGTGATEAFF.

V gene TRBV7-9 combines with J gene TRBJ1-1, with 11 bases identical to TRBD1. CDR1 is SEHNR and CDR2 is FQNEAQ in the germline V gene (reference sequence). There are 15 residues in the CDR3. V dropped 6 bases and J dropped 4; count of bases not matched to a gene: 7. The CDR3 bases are TGTGCCAGCAGGCGGACAGGGGGCGAGTCCACTGAAGCTTTCTTT. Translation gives CASRRTGGESTEAFF.

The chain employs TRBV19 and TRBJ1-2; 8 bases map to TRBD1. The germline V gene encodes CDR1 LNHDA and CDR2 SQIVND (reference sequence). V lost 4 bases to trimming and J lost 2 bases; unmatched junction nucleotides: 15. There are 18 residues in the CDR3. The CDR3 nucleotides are TGTGCCAGTAGTACCGGGAGGGGACAGGTAGTCTCCAACTATGGCTACACCTTC. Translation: CASSTGRGQVVSNYGYTF.

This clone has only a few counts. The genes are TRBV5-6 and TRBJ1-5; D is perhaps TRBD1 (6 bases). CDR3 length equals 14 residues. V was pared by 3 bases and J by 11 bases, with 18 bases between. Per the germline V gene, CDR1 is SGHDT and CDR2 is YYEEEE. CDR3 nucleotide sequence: TGTGCCAGCAGCTATGGGACAACTCAACGGGCCCAGCATTTT. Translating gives CASSYGTTQRAQHF.

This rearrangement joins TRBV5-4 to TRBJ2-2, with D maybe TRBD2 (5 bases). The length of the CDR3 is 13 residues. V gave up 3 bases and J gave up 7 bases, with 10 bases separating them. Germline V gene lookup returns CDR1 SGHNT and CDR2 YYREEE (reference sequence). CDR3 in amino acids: CASSYPGVGELFF. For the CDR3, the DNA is TGTGCCAGCAGCTATCCCGGGGTCGGGGAGCTGTTTTTT.

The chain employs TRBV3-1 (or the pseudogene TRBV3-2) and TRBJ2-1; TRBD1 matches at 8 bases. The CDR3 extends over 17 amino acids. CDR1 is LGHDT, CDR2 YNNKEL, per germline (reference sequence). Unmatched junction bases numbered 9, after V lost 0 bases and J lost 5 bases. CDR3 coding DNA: TGTGCCAGCAGCCAAGATCAGGGACAGGAAACCGACAATGAGCAGTTCTTC. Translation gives CASSQDQGQETDNEQFF.

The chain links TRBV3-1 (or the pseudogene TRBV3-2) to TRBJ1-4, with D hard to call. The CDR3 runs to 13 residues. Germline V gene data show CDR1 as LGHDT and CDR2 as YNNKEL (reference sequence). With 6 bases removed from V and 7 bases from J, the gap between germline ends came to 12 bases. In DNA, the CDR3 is TGTGCCAGCAGTCAACTTGGGAGTGAAAAACTGTTTTTT. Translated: CASSQLGSEKLFF.

For the CDR3, the DNA is TGTGCCAGCAGTTACATGAGGGGTGGGCGCACTGAAGCTTTCTTT. It specifies CASSYMRGGRTEAFF. The V call is TRBV6-6, the J call TRBJ1-1; D is possibly TRBD1 (5 bases). CDR3 length equals 15 residues. The germline gives CDR1 MNHNY, CDR2 SVGAGI (reference sequence). V lost 2 bases and J lost 4, with 14 bases in between.

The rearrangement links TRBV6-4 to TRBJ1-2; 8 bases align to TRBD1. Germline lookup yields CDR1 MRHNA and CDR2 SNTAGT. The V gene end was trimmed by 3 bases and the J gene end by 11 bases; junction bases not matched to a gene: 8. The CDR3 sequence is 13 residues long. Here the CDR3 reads CASSEQGGSVYTF. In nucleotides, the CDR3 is TGTGCCAGCAGTGAACAGGGGGGCTCGGTATACACCTTC.

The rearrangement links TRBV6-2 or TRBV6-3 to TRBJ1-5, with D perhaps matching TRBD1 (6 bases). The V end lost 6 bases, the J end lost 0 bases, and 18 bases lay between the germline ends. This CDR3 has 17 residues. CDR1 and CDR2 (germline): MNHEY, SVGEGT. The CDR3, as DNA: TGTGCCAGCAGCCAGTCCCGGGACATATATAGCAATCAGCCCCAGCATTTT. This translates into CASSQSRDIYSNQPQHF.

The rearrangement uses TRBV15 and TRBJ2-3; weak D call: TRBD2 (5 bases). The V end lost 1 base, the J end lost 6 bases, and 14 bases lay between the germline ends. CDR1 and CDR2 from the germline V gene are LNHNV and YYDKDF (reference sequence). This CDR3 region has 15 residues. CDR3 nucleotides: TGTGCCACCAGCAGAGGGCGGTCTGGCGGGGATACGCAGTATTTT. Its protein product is CATSRGRSGGDTQYF.

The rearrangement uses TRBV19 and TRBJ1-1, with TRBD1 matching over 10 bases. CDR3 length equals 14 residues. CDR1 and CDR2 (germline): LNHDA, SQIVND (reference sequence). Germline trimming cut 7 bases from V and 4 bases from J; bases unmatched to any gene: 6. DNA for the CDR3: TGTGCCAGTATTAGGGACAGGGGCGTCACTGAAGCTTTCTTT. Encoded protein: CASIRDRGVTEAFF.

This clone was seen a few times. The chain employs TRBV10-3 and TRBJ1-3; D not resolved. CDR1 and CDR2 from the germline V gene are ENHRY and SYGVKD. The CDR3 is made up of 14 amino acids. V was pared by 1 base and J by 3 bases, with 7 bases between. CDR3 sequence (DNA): TGTGCCATCAGTGAGTTGGCAGGTGGAAACACCATATATTTT. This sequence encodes CAISELAGGNTIYF.

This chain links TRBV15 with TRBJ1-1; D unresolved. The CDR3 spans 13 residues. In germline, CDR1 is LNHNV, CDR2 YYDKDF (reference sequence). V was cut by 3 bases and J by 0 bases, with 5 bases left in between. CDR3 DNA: TGTGCCACCAGCAGGTCCATGAACACTGAAGCTTTCTTT. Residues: CATSRSMNTEAFF.

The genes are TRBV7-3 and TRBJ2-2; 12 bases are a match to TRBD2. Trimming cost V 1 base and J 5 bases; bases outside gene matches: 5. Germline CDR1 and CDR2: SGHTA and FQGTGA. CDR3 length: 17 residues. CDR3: CASSLIPTSGRTGELFF. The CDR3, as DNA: TGTGCCAGCAGCTTAATACCAACTAGCGGGAGGACCGGGGAGCTGTTTTTT.

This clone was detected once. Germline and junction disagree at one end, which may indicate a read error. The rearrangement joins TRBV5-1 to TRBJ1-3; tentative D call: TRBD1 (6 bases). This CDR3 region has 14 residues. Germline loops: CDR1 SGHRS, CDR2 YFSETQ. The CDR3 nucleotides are TGCGCCAGCAGCCCGACGTTTGGGGGGCGAGTCCTGGATTTT. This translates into CASSPTFGGRVLDF.

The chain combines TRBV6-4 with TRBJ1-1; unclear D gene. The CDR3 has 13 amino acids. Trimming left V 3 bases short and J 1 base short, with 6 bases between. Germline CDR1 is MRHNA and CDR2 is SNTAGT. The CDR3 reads CASSEESNTEAFF. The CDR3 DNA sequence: TGTGCCAGCAGTGAAGAATCGAACACTGAAGCTTTCTTT.